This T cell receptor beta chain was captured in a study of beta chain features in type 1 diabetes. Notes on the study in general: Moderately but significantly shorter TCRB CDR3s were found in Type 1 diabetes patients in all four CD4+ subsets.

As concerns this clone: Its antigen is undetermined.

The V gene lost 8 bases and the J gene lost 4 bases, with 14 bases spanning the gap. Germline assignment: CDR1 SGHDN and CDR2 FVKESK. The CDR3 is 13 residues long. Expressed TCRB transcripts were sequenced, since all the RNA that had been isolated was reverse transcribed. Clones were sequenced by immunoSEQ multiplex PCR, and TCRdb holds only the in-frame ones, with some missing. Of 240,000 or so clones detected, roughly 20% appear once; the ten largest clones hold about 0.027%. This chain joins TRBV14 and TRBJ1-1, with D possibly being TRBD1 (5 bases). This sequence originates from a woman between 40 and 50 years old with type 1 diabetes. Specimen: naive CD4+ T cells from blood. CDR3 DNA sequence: TGTGCCAGCGCCTTTACGGGGGGCACTGAAGCTTTCTTT. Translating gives CASAFTGGTEAFF. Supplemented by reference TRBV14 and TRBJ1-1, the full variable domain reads EAGVTQFPSHSVIEKGQTVTLRCDPISGHDNLYWYRRVMGKEIKFLLHFVKESKQDESGMPNNRFLAERTGGTYSTLKVQPAELEDSGVYFCASAFTGGTEAFFGQGTRLTVV.